The source of this T cell receptor beta chain is a study of blood T cell repertoires in COVID-19. This clone has just a few counts. The protocol was immunoSEQ multiplex PCR, while the TCRdb copy is restricted to in-frame clones and leaves out a portion. In the table there are roughly 250,000 clones, 70% to 90% of which are singletons. The germline gives CDR1 SGHRS, CDR2 YFSETQ. V shed 4 bases and J 8 bases; nucleotides not matched to a gene: 11. This CDR3 comprises 15 residues. The receptor comes from a man between 35 and 55 years old with acute or convalescent COVID-19. V and J are TRBV5-1 and TRBJ1-4, with 7 positions matching TRBD1. Sample: peripheral blood. The CDR3 nucleotides are TGCGCCAGCAGCCCAACAGGGGAAAACTACGAAAAACTGTTTTTT. This sequence encodes CASSPTGENYEKLFF. Complete variable domain (other parts from reference TRBV5-1 and TRBJ1-4): KAGVTQTPRYLIKTRGQQVTLSCSPISGHRSVSWYQQTPGQGLQFLFEYFSETQRNKGNFPGRFSGRQFSNSRSEMNVSTLELGDSALYLCASSPTGENYEKLFFGSGTQLSVL.